This T cell receptor (beta chain) was obtained from a study of shared clonotypes between healthy human individuals. General study points: The study generally estimated greater richness for naive than memory subsets.

This CDR3 is built from 16 residues. V lost 2 bases to trimming and J lost 4 bases; unmatched junction nucleotides: 7. Germline CDR1 SGHTA, CDR2 FQGNSA. Note on this clone: Its target is unknown.

Donors, healthy HIV-negative adults, lacked recent acute infections or vaccinations. Assay: immunoSEQ multiplex PCR; the TCRdb copy retains only in-frame clones and omits some. The sample shows about 2.4 million clones, roughly 93% of them seen only once. What was sequenced was naive CD4+ T cells from PBMCs. The subset here: CD45RA+ positively selected. The chain couples TRBV7-2 to TRBJ2-2, with 7 bases lining up with TRBD2. The clonotype was recovered from a man younger than 35 in good health. Some clones in this sample may be carry-over from other donors' samples. The CDR3 is CASSLSAGATTGELFF. In DNA, the CDR3 is TGTGCCAGCAGCTTATCGGCGGGAGCGACCACCGGGGAGCTGTTTTTT.